The 12 T cell receptor beta chains below all came from one sample that was sequenced in a study of cytomegalovirus exposure and HLA in healthy donors. Both 60 Vbeta primers and 13 Jbeta primers went into the PCR. The data were produced by immunoSEQ multiplex PCR, yet TCRdb's version contains in-frame clones alone and is incomplete. The sample has some 200,000 clones, around 83% seen once; the top ten hold less than 3%. Sample: PBMCs. These receptors originate from a woman aged 40 to 50 in good health and CMV-seronegative.

The sample holds one count of this clone. The chain has TRBV5-1 and TRBJ2-2, with D possibly being TRBD1 (6 bases). The CDR3 covers 16 residues. Germline CDR1 SGHRS, CDR2 YFSETQ. Between the trimmed V and J ends, which lost 2 bases and 0 bases, there was a span of 11 bases. The CDR3 coding sequence is TGCGCCAGCAGCTTTTCTACAGGGCCGAACACCGGGGAGCTGTTTTTT. Amino acid sequence: CASSFSTGPNTGELFF.

This chain links TRBV6-1 with TRBJ2-3; the match to TRBD2 covers 10 bases. The CDR3 covers 14 residues. After removal of 7 bases from V and 1 base from J, the junction contained 2 bases not matched to a gene. Germline CDR1 MNHNS, CDR2 SASEGT. The CDR3 reads CASKLAGGTDTQYF. As DNA, the CDR3 is TGTGCCAGCAAGCTAGCGGGGGGCACAGATACGCAGTATTTT.

This clone was seen more than once but under ten times. The CDR3 protein is CASSLRQGNEKLFF. The CDR3 bases are TGTGCCAGCAGCCTACGACAGGGGAATGAAAAACTGTTTTTT. The chain employs TRBV5-8 and TRBJ1-4; 8 bases line up with TRBD1. J lost 5 bases, V lost 4 bases, and 4 bases had no gene match. Germline CDR1 reads SGHTS; CDR2 reads YDEGEE. This CDR3 has 14 residues.

V gene TRBV19 combines with J gene TRBJ2-7; 16 bases are a match to TRBD2. The V segment lost 5 bases and the J segment 2 bases; nucleotides outside the gene matches: 18. The CDR3 has 21 amino acids. Looked up from germline, CDR1 is LNHDA and CDR2 is SQIVND (reference sequence). CDR3 sequence (DNA): TGTGCCAGTAGTGTATCCGTTCCCGGGACTAGCGGGAGGGGGGGCACCTACGAGCAGTACTTC. Residues: CASSVSVPGTSGRGGTYEQYF.

This rearrangement joins TRBV2 to TRBJ1-2; 10 nucleotides agree with TRBD1. This CDR3 has 14 amino acids. Germline CDR1 SNHLY, CDR2 FYNNEI. With V trimmed by 4 bases and J by 8 bases, 7 bases remained unmatched. The CDR3 reads CASSGQGALRGYTF. CDR3 coding DNA: TGTGCCAGCAGTGGACAGGGGGCTCTTCGGGGCTACACCTTC.

The rearrangement joins TRBV18 to TRBJ1-2; 8 nucleotides agree with TRBD1. This CDR3 has 18 residues. V dropped 2 bases and J dropped 3; count of bases not matched to a gene: 14. The germline CDR1 and CDR2 sequences are KGHSH and LQKENI. CDR3 protein: CASSPSTRGQDSDYGYTF. The CDR3 coding sequence is TGTGCCAGCTCACCATCGACCAGGGGGCAAGATTCCGACTATGGCTACACCTTC.

The V call is TRBV6-5, the J call TRBJ2-7, with 9 nucleotides matching TRBD1. The CDR3 extends over 14 amino acids. V trimming: 4 bases; J trimming: 1 base; junction bases outside the gene matches: 2. CDR1 and CDR2 (germline): MNHEY, SVGAGI. The CDR3 loop is CASSFGTGSYEQYF. The CDR3, as DNA: TGTGCCAGCAGTTTCGGGACAGGGTCCTACGAGCAGTACTTC.

This clone appeared once. The chain uses TRBV2 and TRBJ1-6; weak D call: TRBD1 (5 bases). The CDR3 loop spans 14 amino acids. Germline V gene data show CDR1 as SNHLY and CDR2 as FYNNEI. V lost 6 bases, J lost 7 bases, and 13 bases lay in between. The CDR3 loop is CASSYPTGNSPLHF. CDR3 nucleotides: TGTGCCAGCAGCTACCCCACAGGCAATTCACCCCTCCACTTT.

J is TRBJ2-7 and V is TRBV28; D gene ambiguous. Germline CDR1 and CDR2: MDHEN and SYDVKM. CDR3 size: 11 residues. Trimming took off 6 bases at V and 6 bases at J, with 9 bases between the two ends. CDR3 residues: CASRDSIEQYF. CDR3 sequence (DNA): TGTGCCAGCAGGGATAGCATCGAGCAGTACTTC.

The table lists this clone with a few counts. The V call is TRBV28, the J call TRBJ2-1; no clear D. Germline lookup yields CDR1 MDHEN and CDR2 SYDVKM. The CDR3 has 13 amino acids. With 3 bases removed from V and 2 bases from J, the gap between germline ends came to 5 bases. CDR3: CASSFVTYNEQFF. CDR3 DNA sequence: TGTGCCAGCAGTTTCGTAACCTACAATGAGCAGTTCTTC.

Note on this clone: The identical CDR3 is also encoded by other nucleotide sequences in the sample. This rearrangement joins TRBV29-1 to TRBJ2-7; D is possibly TRBD2 (5 bases). V was cut by 4 bases and J by 1 base, with 8 bases left in between. This CDR3 is 12 amino acids long. From germline, CDR1 is SQVTM and CDR2 ANQGSEA. The CDR3 coding sequence is TGCAGCGTTGTGGAGGCGTCCTACGAGCAGTACTTC. It encodes CSVVEASYEQYF.

The genes are TRBV5-5 and TRBJ1-4; no firm D call. The CDR3 extends over 16 amino acids. Germline V gives CDR1 SGHKS, CDR2 YYEKEE (reference sequence). With 4 bases removed from V and 0 bases from J, the gap between germline ends came to 13 bases. The CDR3 bases are TGTGCCAGCAGCCCCGGGATGATTGCAACTAATGAAAAACTGTTTTTT. Its translation is CASSPGMIATNEKLFF.